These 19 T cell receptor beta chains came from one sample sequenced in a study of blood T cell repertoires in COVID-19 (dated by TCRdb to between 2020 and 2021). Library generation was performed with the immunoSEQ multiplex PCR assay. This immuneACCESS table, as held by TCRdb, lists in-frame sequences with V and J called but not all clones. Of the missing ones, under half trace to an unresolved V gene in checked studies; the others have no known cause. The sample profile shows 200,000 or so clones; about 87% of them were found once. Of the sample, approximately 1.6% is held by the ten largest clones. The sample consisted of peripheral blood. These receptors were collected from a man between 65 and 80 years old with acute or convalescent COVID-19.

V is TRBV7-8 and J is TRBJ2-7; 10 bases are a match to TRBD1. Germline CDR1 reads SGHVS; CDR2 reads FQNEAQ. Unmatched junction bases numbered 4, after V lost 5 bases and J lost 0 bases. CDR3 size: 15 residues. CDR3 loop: CASSTRTGGSYEQYF. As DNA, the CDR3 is TGTGCCAGCAGCACGAGGACAGGGGGCTCCTACGAGCAGTACTTC.

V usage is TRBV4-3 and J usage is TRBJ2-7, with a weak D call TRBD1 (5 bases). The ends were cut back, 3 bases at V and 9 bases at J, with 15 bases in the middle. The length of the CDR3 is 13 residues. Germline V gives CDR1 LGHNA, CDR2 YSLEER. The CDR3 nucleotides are TGCGCCAGCAGCCAGATAAAGGGCGACAGGCAGTACTTC. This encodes CASSQIKGDRQYF.

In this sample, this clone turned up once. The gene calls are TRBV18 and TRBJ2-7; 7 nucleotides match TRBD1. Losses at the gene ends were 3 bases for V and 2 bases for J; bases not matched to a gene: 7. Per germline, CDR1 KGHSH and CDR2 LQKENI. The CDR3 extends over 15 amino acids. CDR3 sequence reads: CASSPAAGGPYEQYF. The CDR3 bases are TGTGCCAGCTCACCGGCGGCAGGGGGACCCTACGAGCAGTACTTC.

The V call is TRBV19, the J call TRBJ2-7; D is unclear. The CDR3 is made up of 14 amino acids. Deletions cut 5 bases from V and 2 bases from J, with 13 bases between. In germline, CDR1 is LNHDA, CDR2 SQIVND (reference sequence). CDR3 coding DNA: TGTGCCAGTAGTCACGACTCGCTGGCCTACGAGCAGTACTTC. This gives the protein CASSHDSLAYEQYF.

CDR3 nucleotide sequence: TGCAGCGGCCAGGGGGGACAGGGGGCCTACGAGCAGTACTTC. Protein: CSGQGGQGAYEQYF. This rearrangement joins TRBV29-1 to TRBJ2-7, with TRBD1 matching over 11 bases. The germline CDR1 and CDR2 sequences are SQVTM and ANQGSEA. V trimming: 7 bases; J trimming: 2 bases; junction bases outside the gene matches: 7. This CDR3 comprises 14 residues.

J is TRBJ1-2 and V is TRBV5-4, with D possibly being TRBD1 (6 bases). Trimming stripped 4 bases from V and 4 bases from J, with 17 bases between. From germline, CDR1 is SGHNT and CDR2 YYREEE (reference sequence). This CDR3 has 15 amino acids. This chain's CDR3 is CASSPGGGAVYGYTF. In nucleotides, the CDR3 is TGTGCCAGCAGCCCCGGTGGGGGGGCCGTCTATGGCTACACCTTC.

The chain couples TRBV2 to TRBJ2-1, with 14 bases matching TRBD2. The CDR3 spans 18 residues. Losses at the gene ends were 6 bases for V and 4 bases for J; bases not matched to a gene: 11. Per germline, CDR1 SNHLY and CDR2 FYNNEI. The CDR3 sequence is CASRGLAGGPQVYNEQFF. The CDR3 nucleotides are TGTGCCAGCAGAGGACTAGCGGGAGGCCCCCAAGTATACAATGAGCAGTTCTTC. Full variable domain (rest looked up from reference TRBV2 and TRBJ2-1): EPEVTQTPSHQVTQMGQEVILRCVPISNHLYFYWYRQILGQKVEFLVSFYNNEISEKSEIFDDQFSVERPDGSNFTLKIRSTKLEDSAMYFCASRGLAGGPQVYNEQFFGPGTRLTVL.

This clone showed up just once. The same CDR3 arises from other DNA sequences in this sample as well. The CDR3 nucleotides read TGTGCCAGCAGTCCGATCAGGACAGGGGGAAATCAGCCCCAGCATTTT. Its protein product is CASSPIRTGGNQPQHF. The chain recombines TRBV28 with TRBJ1-5, with 10 bases that match TRBD1. The CDR3 is made up of 16 amino acids. The V and J ends lost 5 bases and 4 bases, in that order; junction bases with no gene match: 8. Germline V gene sequence: CDR1 MDHEN, CDR2 SYDVKM.

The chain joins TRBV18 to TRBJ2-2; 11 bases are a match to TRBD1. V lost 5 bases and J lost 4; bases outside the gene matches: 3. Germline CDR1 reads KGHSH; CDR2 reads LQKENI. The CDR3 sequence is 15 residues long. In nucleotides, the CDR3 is TGTGCCAGCTCAGGACAGGGGGCGCCCACCGGGGAGCTGTTTTTT. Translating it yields CASSGQGAPTGELFF.

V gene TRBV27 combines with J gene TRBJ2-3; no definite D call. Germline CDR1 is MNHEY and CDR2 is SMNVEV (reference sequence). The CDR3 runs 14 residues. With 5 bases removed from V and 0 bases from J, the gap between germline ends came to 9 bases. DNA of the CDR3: TGTGCCAGCAGTCCCCTCTATAGCACAGATACGCAGTATTTT. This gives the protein CASSPLYSTDTQYF.

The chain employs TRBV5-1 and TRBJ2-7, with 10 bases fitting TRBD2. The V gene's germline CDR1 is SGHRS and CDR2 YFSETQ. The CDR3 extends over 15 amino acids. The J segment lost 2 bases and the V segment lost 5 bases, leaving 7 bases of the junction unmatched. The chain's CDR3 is CASSPEAGGTYEQYF. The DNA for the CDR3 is TGCGCCAGCAGTCCGGAAGCGGGAGGGACCTACGAGCAGTACTTC.

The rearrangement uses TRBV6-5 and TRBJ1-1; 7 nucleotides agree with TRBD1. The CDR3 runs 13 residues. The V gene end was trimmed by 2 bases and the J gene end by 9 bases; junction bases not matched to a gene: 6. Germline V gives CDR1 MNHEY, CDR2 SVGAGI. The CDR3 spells CASSYPGTAQAFF. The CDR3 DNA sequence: TGTGCCAGCAGTTACCCCGGGACAGCACAAGCTTTCTTT.

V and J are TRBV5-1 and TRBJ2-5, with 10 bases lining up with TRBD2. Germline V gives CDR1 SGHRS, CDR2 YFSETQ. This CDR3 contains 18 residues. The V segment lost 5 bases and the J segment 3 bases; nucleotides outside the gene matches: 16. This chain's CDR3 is CASRTFGRASGREETQYF. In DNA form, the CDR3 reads TGCGCCAGCAGGACATTTGGGCGGGCTAGCGGGAGAGAAGAGACCCAGTACTTC.

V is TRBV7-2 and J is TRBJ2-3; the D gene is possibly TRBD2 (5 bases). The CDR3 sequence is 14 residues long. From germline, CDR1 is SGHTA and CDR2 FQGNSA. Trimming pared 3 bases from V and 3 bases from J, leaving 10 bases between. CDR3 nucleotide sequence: TGTGCCAGCAGCTTGGGCCTAGCTACAGATACGCAGTATTTT. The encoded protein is CASSLGLATDTQYF.

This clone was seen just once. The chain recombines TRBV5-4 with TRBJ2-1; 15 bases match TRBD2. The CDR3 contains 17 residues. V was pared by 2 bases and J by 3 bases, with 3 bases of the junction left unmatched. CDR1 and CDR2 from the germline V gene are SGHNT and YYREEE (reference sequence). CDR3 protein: CASSLGLAGGYYNEQFF. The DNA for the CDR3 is TGTGCCAGCAGCTTAGGACTAGCGGGAGGGTACTACAATGAGCAGTTCTTC.

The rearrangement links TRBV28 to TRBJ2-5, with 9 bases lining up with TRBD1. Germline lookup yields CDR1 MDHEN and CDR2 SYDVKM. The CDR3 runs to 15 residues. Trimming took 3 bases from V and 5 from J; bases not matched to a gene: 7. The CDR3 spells CASSFLLDRGETQYF. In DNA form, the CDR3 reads TGTGCCAGCAGTTTCCTACTGGACAGGGGTGAGACCCAGTACTTC.

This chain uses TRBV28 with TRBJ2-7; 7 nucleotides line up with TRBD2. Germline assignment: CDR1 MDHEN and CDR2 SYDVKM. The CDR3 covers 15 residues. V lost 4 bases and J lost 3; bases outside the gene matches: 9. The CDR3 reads CASSSHGGLYYEQYF. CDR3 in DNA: TGTGCCAGCAGTTCCCACGGGGGACTATACTACGAGCAGTACTTC. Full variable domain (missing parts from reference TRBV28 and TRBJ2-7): DVKVTQSSRYLVKRTGEKVFLECVQDMDHENMFWYRQDPGLGLRLIYFSYDVKMKEKGDIPEGYSVSREKKERFSLILESASTNQTSMYLCASSSHGGLYYEQYFGPGTRLTVT.

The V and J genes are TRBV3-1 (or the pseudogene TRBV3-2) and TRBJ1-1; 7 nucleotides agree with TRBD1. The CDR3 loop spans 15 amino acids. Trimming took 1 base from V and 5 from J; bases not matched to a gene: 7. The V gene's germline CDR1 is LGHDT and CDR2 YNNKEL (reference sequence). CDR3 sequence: CASSQAWTGGTEAFF. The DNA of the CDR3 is TGTGCCAGCAGCCAAGCCTGGACAGGAGGGACTGAAGCTTTCTTT.

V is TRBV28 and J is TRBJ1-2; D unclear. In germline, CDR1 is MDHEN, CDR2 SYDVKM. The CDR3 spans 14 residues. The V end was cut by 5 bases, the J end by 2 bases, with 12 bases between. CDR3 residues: CASSPNPVNYGYTF. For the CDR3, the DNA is TGTGCCAGCAGTCCGAACCCAGTAAACTATGGCTACACCTTC.